This T cell receptor (beta chain) was documented in a study of T-cell reconstitution after alpha-beta-depleted transplantation in children. Study observations and caveats: The study reportedly traced alpha-beta T cells about two months after transplant to several hundred expanded graft clones. At the one-year point after transplant, T-cell counts and TCRbeta diversity were found to come mostly from T cells that had been newly produced. At day 60, the high TCRbeta diversity found in some patients originated from recipient T cells and thymic progenitors that had survived.

This clonotype was observed many times. The target antigen is unknown. This may be a read error: a much more frequent sequence differs by one nucleotide. Preparation of the TCRbeta library used unique molecular identifiers. TCRdb recomputed calls from the PCR reads with MiXCR, one row per CDR3 protein. Here the sample spans 550,000 to 800,000 distinct CDR3 sequences, around 12% being singletons. The input for sequencing was PBMCs, taken before TCRalphabeta/CD19-depleted stem cell transplant. This receptor was taken from a girl aged 2 to 10 with congenital amegakaryocytic thrombocytopenia, due to receive a stem cell transplant.

The CDR3 nucleotides are TGCGCCAGCACCTTGGACAATGAGCAGTTCTTC. It codes for CASTLDNEQFF. This sequence joins TRBV5-1 and TRBJ2-1, with D uncertain. Germline-derived CDR1 and CDR2 are SGHRS and YFSETQ. The CDR3 length is 11 residues.